This T cell receptor beta chain appears in the sequencing data of a study of cytomegalovirus exposure and HLA in healthy donors. Notes on the study in general: Prior analysis indicated that the majority of TCR beta V segments exhibited productivity approximately 90% or approximately 30% of the time.

It was with 60 Vbeta and 13 Jbeta primers that the PCR ran. The assay was immunoSEQ multiplex PCR, and TCRdb's table has in-frame clones only and misses some. The table has approximately 170,000 clones, roughly 71% seen once. This clone has a handful of counts. Its antigen remains unidentified. CDR1 is SNHLY, CDR2 FYNNEI, per germline. The CDR3 loop spans 15 amino acids. Trimming cost V 1 base and J 9 bases; bases outside gene matches: 8. The source of this sequence is a girl aged 5-17 years in good health and CMV-seronegative. The chain couples TRBV2 to TRBJ2-1; 8 nucleotides line up with TRBD2. Sequences were obtained from PBMCs. The CDR3 loop reads CASSEGEAGAGEQFF. CDR3 coding DNA: TGTGCCAGCAGTGAAGGAGAAGCGGGGGCGGGTGAGCAGTTCTTC.